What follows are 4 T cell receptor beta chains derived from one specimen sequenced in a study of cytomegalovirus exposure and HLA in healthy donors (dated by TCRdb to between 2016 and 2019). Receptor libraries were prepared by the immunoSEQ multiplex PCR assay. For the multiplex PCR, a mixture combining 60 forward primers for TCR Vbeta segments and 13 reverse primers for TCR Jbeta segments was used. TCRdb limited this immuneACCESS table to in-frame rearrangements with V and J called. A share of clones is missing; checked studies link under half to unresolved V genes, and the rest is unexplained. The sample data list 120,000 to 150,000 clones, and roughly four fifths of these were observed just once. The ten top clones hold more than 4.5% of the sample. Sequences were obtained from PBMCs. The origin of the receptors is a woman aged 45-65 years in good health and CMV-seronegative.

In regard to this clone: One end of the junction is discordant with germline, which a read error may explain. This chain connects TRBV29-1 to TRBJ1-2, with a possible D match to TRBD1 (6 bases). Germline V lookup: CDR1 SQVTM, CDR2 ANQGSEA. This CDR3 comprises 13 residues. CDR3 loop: CSVGEQGNWGYAF. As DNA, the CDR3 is TGCAGCGTGGGCGAACAGGGAAATTGGGGCTACGCCTTC.

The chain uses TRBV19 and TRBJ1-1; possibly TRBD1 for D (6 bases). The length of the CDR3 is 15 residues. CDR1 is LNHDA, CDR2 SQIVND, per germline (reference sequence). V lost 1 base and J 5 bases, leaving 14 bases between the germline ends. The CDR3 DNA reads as TGTGCCAGTAGTATAGCAGCAGGGGCTGGGACTGAAGCTTTCTTT. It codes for CASSIAAGAGTEAFF.

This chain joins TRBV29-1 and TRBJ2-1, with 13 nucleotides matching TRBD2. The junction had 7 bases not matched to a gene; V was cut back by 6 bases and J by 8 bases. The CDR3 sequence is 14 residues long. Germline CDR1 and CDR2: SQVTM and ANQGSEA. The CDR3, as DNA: TGCAGCGTCGGACTAGCGGGGGCCCTTGATGAGCAGTTCTTC. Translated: CSVGLAGALDEQFF.

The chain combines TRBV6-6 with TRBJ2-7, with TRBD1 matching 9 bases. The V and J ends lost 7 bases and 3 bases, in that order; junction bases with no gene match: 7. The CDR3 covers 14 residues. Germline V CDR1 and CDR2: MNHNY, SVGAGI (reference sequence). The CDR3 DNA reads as TGTGCCAGCAACCGGGACAGGGACGGCTACGAGCAGTACTTC. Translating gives CASNRDRDGYEQYF.